This T cell receptor (beta chain) was profiled in a study of T-cell reconstitution after alpha-beta-depleted transplantation in children. For this clonotype: Its target is not known.

The CDR3 runs 12 residues. The V gene lost 4 bases and the J gene lost 4 bases, with 7 bases spanning the gap. Study outcomes and limitations: Fresh T-cell production supplied most of the T-cell counts and diversity seen one year after transplant. At day 60, the high TCRbeta diversity found in some patients originated from recipient T cells and thymic progenitors that had survived. Expanded graft clones numbering several hundred reportedly gave rise to alpha-beta T cells about two months after transplant.

The TCRbeta library was prepared with unique molecular identifiers. TCRdb reprocessed the PCR reads with MiXCR, giving one entry per CDR3 protein. The repertoire consists of 500,000 to 600,000 distinct CDR3 sequences, with approximately 30% occurring once and the leading ten covering about 35%. The V gene is TRBV12-3 or TRBV12-4, the J gene TRBJ1-1; no definite D call. This sequence originates from a boy under two years old with Wiskott-Aldrich syndrome, due to receive a stem cell transplant. The input for sequencing was PBMCs, taken before TCRalphabeta/CD19-depleted stem cell transplant. This CDR3 reads CASSSTATEAFF. DNA for the CDR3: TGTGCCAGCAGTTCAACGGCCACTGAAGCTTTCTTT.